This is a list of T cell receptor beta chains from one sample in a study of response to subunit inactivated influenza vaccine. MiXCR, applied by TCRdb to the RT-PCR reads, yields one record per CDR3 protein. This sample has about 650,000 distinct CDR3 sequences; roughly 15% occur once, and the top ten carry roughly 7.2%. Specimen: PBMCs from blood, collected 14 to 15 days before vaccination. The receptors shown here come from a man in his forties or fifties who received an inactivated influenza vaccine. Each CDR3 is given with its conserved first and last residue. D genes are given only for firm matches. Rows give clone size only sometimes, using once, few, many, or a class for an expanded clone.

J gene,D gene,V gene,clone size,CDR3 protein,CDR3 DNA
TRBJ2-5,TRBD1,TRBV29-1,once,CSVAAGGFETQYF,TGCAGCGTTGCGGCAGGGGGCTTCGAGACCCAGTACTTC
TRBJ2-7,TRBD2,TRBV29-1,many,CSVWTSGTTYEQYF,TGCAGCGTTTGGACTAGCGGGACTACTTACGAGCAGTACTTC
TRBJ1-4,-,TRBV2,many,CASRKQGEKLFF,TGTGCCAGCCGTAAACAGGGCGAAAAACTGTTTTTT
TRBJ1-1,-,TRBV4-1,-,CASSQDRRINTEAFF,TGCGCCAGCAGCCAAGATCGACGGATAAACACTGAAGCTTTCTTT
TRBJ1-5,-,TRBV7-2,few,CASSLRGGPQHF,TGTGCCAGCAGTTTACGGGGGGGGCCCCAGCATTTT
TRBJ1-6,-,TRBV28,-,CASSFPANNSPLHF,TGTGCCAGCAGTTTTCCAGCGAATAATTCACCCCTCCACTTT
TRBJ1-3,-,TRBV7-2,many,CASSLEGGNTIYF,TGTGCCAGCAGCTTAGAAGGGGGAAACACCATATATTTT
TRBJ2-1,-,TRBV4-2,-,CASSQTVTKAPGNEQFF,TGTGCCAGCAGCCAAACCGTTACTAAGGCCCCGGGGAATGAGCAGTTCTTC
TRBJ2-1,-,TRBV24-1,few,CATSDSGTGLYNEQFF,TGTGCCACCAGTGATTCCGGGACCGGTCTATACAATGAGCAGTTCTTC
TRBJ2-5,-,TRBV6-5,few,CASSWGGLQETQYF,TGTGCCAGCAGTTGGGGGGGGCTCCAAGAGACCCAGTACTTC
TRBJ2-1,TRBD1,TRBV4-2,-,CASSQGRDRAMDEQFF,TGTGCCAGCAGCCAAGGCAGGGACAGGGCAATGGATGAGCAGTTCTTC
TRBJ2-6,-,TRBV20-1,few,CSASQGSGANVLTF,TGCAGTGCCTCGCAGGGGAGTGGGGCCAACGTCCTGACTTTC
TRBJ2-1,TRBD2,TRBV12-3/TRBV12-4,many,CASSSTSGRHNEQFF,TGTGCCAGCAGTTCGACTAGCGGGAGACACAATGAGCAGTTCTTC
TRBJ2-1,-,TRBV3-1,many,CASSRTRRAVHNEQFF,TGTGCCAGCAGTCGGACCAGGAGGGCCGTTCACAATGAGCAGTTCTTC
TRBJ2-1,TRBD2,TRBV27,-,CASKEEIWLAGGPHRWVF,TGTGCCAGCAAAGAAGAGATTTGGTTAGCGGGAGGGCCCCACAGGTGGGTCTTC
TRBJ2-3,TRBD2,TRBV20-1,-,CSAIAAGRGTDTQYF,TGCAGTGCTATCGCGGCCGGGAGGGGCACAGATACGCAGTATTTT
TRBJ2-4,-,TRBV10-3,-,CAISSSGTSRRGIQYF,TGTGCCATCAGCAGCTCCGGGACATCCCGGCGGGGCATTCAGTACTTC
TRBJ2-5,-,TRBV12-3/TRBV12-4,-,CASSLKFQETQYF,TGTGCCAGCAGTTTGAAGTTTCAAGAGACCCAGTACTTC
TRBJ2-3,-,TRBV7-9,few,CASSENTDTQYF,TGTGCCAGCAGCGAGAACACAGATACGCAGTATTTT
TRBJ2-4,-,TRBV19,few,CASSDRAKNIQYF,TGTGCCAGTAGCGACAGGGCCAAAAACATTCAGTACTTC
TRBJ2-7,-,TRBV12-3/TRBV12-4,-,CASSLLRGYEQYF,TGTGCCAGCAGTCTGCTAAGGGGGTACGAGCAGTACTTC
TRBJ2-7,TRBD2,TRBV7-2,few,CASRTSASYEQYF,TGTGCCAGCCGGACTAGCGCCTCCTACGAGCAGTACTTC
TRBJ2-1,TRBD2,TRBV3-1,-,CASSQDTSGRRYEQFF,TGTGCCAGCAGCCAAGATACTAGCGGGAGGCGGTATGAGCAGTTCTTC
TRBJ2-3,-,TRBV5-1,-,CASSTGTFSTDTQYF,TGCGCCAGCAGCACCGGGACCTTTAGCACAGATACGCAGTATTTT
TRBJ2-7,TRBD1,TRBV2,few,CASSESTGATYEQYF,TGTGCCAGCAGTGAGTCTACAGGGGCGACCTACGAGCAGTACTTC
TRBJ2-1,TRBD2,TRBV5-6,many,CASSLSAGLANEQFF,TGTGCCAGCAGCTTATCAGCGGGACTAGCCAATGAGCAGTTCTTC
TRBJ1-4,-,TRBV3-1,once,CASSQGAGYNEKLFF,TGTGCCAGCAGCCAGGGTGCGGGTTATAATGAAAAACTGTTTTTT
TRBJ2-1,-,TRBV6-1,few,CASSTPAASSYNEQFF,TGTGCCAGCAGTACCCCGGCGGCTAGCTCCTACAATGAGCAGTTCTTC
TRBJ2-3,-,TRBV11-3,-,CASSGELGTQYF,TGTGCCAGCAGCGGGGAGTTGGGCACGCAGTATTTT
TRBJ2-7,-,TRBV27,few,CASSTTRPNRGEQYF,TGTGCCAGCAGTACCACTCGGCCAAATCGGGGCGAGCAGTACTTC